This T cell receptor (beta chain) is from a study of T cells in Graves' hyperthyroidism and ophthalmopathy. Study-level background: Peripheral blood samples were taken at initial diagnosis, prior to any treatment. Whole-study findings and limits: Also found in blood were most expanded thyroid clonotypes above 0.001. It was a median about seven months before onset that the model predicted ophthalmopathy.

CDR3 size: 14 residues. Between the trimmed V and J ends, which lost 3 bases and 2 bases, there was a span of 11 bases. Germline CDR1 reads SGHRS; CDR2 reads YFSETQ. This clonotype was seen a few times. The antigen is undetermined. Uncontrolled infection, other autoimmune disease, pregnancy or lactation barred patients from enrollment. Amplification of TCR beta CDR3 regions used RNA as the template. HTBI primers drove first-round RT-PCR of the TCR CDR3. TCRdb redid the calling of the multiplex PCR reads with MiXCR, one entry per CDR3 protein. The table has about 400,000 distinct CDR3 sequences, about 16% seen once.

The sequence derives from a woman aged 30 to 39 with Graves' hyperthyroidism. Sequenced input: blood. The rearrangement uses TRBV5-1 and TRBJ1-2; D is unresolved. CDR3 sequence (DNA): TGCGCCAGCAGCTCCTTGGGAAGGAACTATGGCTACACCTTC. This encodes CASSSLGRNYGYTF.